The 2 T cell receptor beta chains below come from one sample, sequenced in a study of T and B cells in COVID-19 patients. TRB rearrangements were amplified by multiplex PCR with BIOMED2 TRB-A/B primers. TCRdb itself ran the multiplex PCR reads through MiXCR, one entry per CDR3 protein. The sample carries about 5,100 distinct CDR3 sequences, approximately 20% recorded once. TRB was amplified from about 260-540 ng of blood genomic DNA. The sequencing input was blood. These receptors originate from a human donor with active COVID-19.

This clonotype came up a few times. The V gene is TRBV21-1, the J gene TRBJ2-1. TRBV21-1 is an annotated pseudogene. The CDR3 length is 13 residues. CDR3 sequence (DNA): TGTGCCAGCAGCAACAGGCCAGAATTCAAGCAGTTCTTC. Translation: CASSNRPEFKQFF.

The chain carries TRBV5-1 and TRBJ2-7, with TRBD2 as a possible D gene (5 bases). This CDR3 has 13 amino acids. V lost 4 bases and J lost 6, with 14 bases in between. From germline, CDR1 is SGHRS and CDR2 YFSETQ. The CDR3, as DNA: TGCGCCAGCAGCCCTTACCGGGCGGGCGAGCAGTACTTC. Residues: CASSPYRAGEQYF.